This T cell receptor (beta chain) was sequenced for a study of CD8+ T cells in alopecia areata. The CDR3 is 14 residues long. From germline, CDR1 is SGHVS and CDR2 FQNEAQ. Between the trimmed V and J ends, which lost 1 base and 0 bases, there was a span of 7 bases. The sample's treatment: oral pan-JAK inhibitor, 5-10 mg twice daily. TCR sequencing used cDNA made by reverse transcription of extracted RNA. TCRdb's copy holds only in-frame clones and misses some; the assay was immunoSEQ multiplex PCR. In the table there are around 100,000 clones, 85% to 90% of which are singletons. This material consisted of CD8+ T cells sorted from blood, taken between weeks 30 and 35, from a patient treated with tofacitinib. V is TRBV7-8 and J is TRBJ2-7; perhaps TRBD2 as D (5 bases). This TCR was sampled from a human donor with alopecia areata. The CDR3 bases are TGTGCCAGCAGCTTAGGAGCGGACTCCTACGAGCAGTACTTC. Protein sequence: CASSLGADSYEQYF.